The 31 T cell receptor beta chains presented below share a single source sample, sequenced in a study of blood T cell repertoires in COVID-19. Profiled with immunoSEQ multiplex PCR; TCRdb holds only in-frame clones, not every one. The sample holds 60,000 to 85,000 clones; around 78% are singletons and the top ten take about 14%. Sequencing input: peripheral blood. These receptors all stem from a human donor in a cohort sampled during active COVID-19.

The chain uses TRBV19 and TRBJ1-6; a possible D gene is TRBD1 (6 bases). The CDR3 is 14 residues long. Germline V gives CDR1 LNHDA, CDR2 SQIVND (reference sequence). Between the trimmed V and J ends, which lost 3 bases and 8 bases, there was a span of 11 bases. The CDR3 loop is CASSMRQADSPLHF. CDR3 DNA sequence: TGTGCCAGTAGTATGCGACAGGCGGATTCACCCCTCCACTTT.

In this sample, this clone turned up once. The chain links TRBV23-1 to TRBJ2-7; D not certain. TRBV23-1 is an open reading frame, and its role is uncertain. The CDR3 has 12 residues. V gave up 3 bases and J gave up 2 bases, with 5 bases separating them. The CDR3 here is CASSHTAYEQYF. The CDR3 DNA sequence: TGCGCCAGCAGTCATACAGCCTACGAGCAGTACTTC.

J is TRBJ2-3 and V is TRBV29-1; D possibly corresponds to TRBD2 (5 bases). With 7 bases removed from V and 2 bases from J, the gap between germline ends came to 19 bases. The CDR3 loop spans 15 amino acids. The germline V gene encodes CDR1 SQVTM and CDR2 ANQGSEA. CDR3: CSGQGAEPTTDTQYF. In DNA, the CDR3 is TGCAGCGGTCAAGGAGCGGAACCTACCACAGATACGCAGTATTTT.

In nucleotides, the CDR3 is TGTGCCAGCAGCCTTGTCGCAGGGACAGACAGTTCCTACGAGCAGTACTTC. Amino acids: CASSLVAGTDSSYEQYF. This rearrangement joins TRBV4-2 to TRBJ2-7; TRBD1 agrees at 7 bases. Germline V gene data show CDR1 as LGHNA and CDR2 as YNFKEQ. This CDR3 is built from 17 residues. V trimming: 4 bases; J trimming: 1 base; junction bases outside the gene matches: 13.

The chain is built from TRBV19 and TRBJ2-7; 9 nucleotides match TRBD2. CDR3 length: 15 amino acids. The junction had 11 bases not matched to a gene; V was cut back by 5 bases and J by 6 bases. CDR1 and CDR2 (germline): LNHDA, SQIVND (reference sequence). The DNA of the CDR3 is TGTGCCAGTAGTCGGGCCGGCGGGAGGGCCTCCGAGCAGTACTTC. Translation gives CASSRAGGRASEQYF.

The chain combines TRBV6-6 with TRBJ2-7, with 7 bases aligning to TRBD1. J was trimmed by 1 base and V by 2 bases; bases with no gene match: 5. Germline CDR1 and CDR2: MNHNY and SVGAGI (reference sequence). The CDR3 contains 15 residues. The CDR3 spells CASSYLEGASYEQYF. In DNA, the CDR3 is TGTGCCAGCAGTTACCTTGAGGGGGCTTCCTACGAGCAGTACTTC.

The chain uses TRBV6-1 and TRBJ1-6; 9 nucleotides align to TRBD1. V lost 3 bases to trimming and J lost 10 bases; unmatched junction nucleotides: 4. This CDR3 has 14 amino acids. Germline CDR1 is MNHNS and CDR2 is SASEGT. This CDR3 reads CASSEDRGESPLHF. The DNA for the CDR3 is TGTGCCAGCAGTGAGGACAGGGGAGAATCACCCCTCCACTTT.

The chain carries TRBV11-3 and TRBJ2-3; 15 nucleotides align to TRBD2. Germline-derived CDR1 and CDR2 are SGHNT and YENEEA. Trimming cost V 5 bases and J 5 bases; bases outside gene matches: 11. The CDR3 contains 18 residues. CDR3 amino acids: CASSLGLAGGPGEDTQYF. The CDR3 coding sequence is TGTGCCAGCAGCCTCGGACTAGCGGGAGGGCCCGGTGAAGATACGCAGTATTTT.

DNA of the CDR3: TGTGCCAGCAGCTCCTGGACTGTTGTTAATTCACCCCTCCACTTT. The encoded protein is CASSSWTVVNSPLHF. J is TRBJ1-6 and V is TRBV5-4, with D uncertain. Trimming shortened V by 3 bases and J by 6 bases, and 13 bases separated the two germline ends. The CDR3 spans 15 residues. CDR1 SGHNT and CDR2 YYREEE come from the germline V gene (reference sequence).

The CDR3 loop reads CASSPQGTTIYF. CDR3 DNA: TGTGCCAGCAGTCCACAGGGAACAACCATATATTTT. The chain recombines TRBV2 with TRBJ1-3, with a possible D match to TRBD1 (6 bases). The germline V and J ends were trimmed by 5 bases and 10 bases, with 12 bases remaining between them. Germline V gene sequence: CDR1 SNHLY, CDR2 FYNNEI. This CDR3 region has 12 residues.

A few counts support this clone. CDR3 bases: TGTGCCAGCAGCGTTATGGGGGGACCTAATGAAAAACTGTTTTTT. Amino acid sequence: CASSVMGGPNEKLFF. This rearrangement joins TRBV9 to TRBJ1-4; D may be TRBD1 (5 bases). The CDR3 contains 15 residues. Trimming removed 2 bases from V and 3 bases from J, with 11 bases in between. The germline V gene has CDR1 SGDLS and CDR2 YYNGEE. Supplemented by reference TRBV9 and TRBJ1-4, the full variable domain reads DSGVTQTPKHLITATGQRVTLRCSPRSGDLSVYWYQQSLDQGLQFLIQYYNGEERAKGNILERFSAQQFPDLHSELNLSSLELGDSALYFCASSVMGGPNEKLFFGSGTQLSVL.

With regard to this clone: A junction end diverges from the germline sequence, so it may reflect a read error. V gene TRBV19 combines with J gene TRBJ2-7; no firm D call. The CDR3 contains 11 residues. Germline V gives CDR1 LNHDA, CDR2 SQIVND (reference sequence). The CDR3 region is CASSSSYGQYF. CDR3 nucleotides: TGTGCCAGTAGTAGTAGCTACGGGCAGTACTTC.

This clone was detected only a few times. This CDR3 reads CAWSGLAGVAVGELFF. The CDR3, as DNA: TGTGCCTGGAGTGGACTAGCGGGAGTGGCTGTCGGGGAGCTGTTTTTT. The chain couples TRBV30 to TRBJ2-2; 12 bases are shared with TRBD2. The germline gives CDR1 GTSNPN, CDR2 SVGIG (reference sequence). The ends lost 1 base at V and 7 bases at J; junction bases unmatched: 7. CDR3 size: 16 residues.

This chain joins TRBV7-6 and TRBJ2-7, with D maybe TRBD2 (5 bases). Looked up from germline, CDR1 is SGHVS and CDR2 is FNYEAQ. V shed 1 base and J shed 2 bases, with 12 bases lying between them. This CDR3 has 15 amino acids. The CDR3: CASSLDPGLTYEQYF. DNA for the CDR3: TGTGCCAGCAGCTTAGATCCGGGATTGACCTACGAGCAGTACTTC.

The chain recombines TRBV6-5 with TRBJ2-7; TRBD1 agrees at 10 bases. This CDR3 contains 15 residues. Looked up from germline, CDR1 is MNHEY and CDR2 is SVGAGI. Losses at the gene ends were 5 bases for V and 4 bases for J; bases not matched to a gene: 8. This CDR3 reads CASSSWDRGGYEQYF. The CDR3 DNA reads as TGTGCCAGCAGTAGCTGGGACAGGGGAGGTTACGAGCAGTACTTC.

This chain connects TRBV12-3 or TRBV12-4 to TRBJ2-5; D possibly corresponds to TRBD2 (5 bases). V lost 6 bases and J lost 4, with 9 bases in between. CDR3 length: 12 residues. DNA of the CDR3: TGTGCCAGCAGGGGGAGAGGAGAGACCCAGTACTTC. It yields the protein CASRGRGETQYF.

The V and J genes are TRBV6-5 and TRBJ2-6, with 8 positions matching TRBD1. Germline lookup yields CDR1 MNHEY and CDR2 SVGAGI. J was trimmed by 4 bases and V by 6 bases; bases with no gene match: 5. This CDR3 is 15 amino acids long. CDR3 in amino acids: CASRTTGAGANVLTF. CDR3 DNA sequence: TGTGCCAGCAGAACGACAGGGGCGGGGGCCAACGTCCTGACTTTC.

The genes are TRBV6-5 and TRBJ1-2; 9 bases are a match to TRBD1. CDR3 size: 15 residues. Per germline, CDR1 MNHEY and CDR2 SVGAGI. Trimming at V came to 4 bases and at J to 2 bases, leaving 5 bases not matched to a gene. Written as DNA, the CDR3 is TGTGCCAGCAGTTCCCGGGACAGGGCGAACTATGGCTACACCTTC. Translated: CASSSRDRANYGYTF.

This chain uses TRBV4-1 with TRBJ2-4; 11 nucleotides line up with TRBD1. The CDR3 consists of 15 residues. The V gene end was trimmed by 8 bases and the J gene end by 5 bases; junction bases not matched to a gene: 8. Germline CDR1 and CDR2: MGHRA and YSYEKL. The CDR3: CASGPGQGVQNIQYF. The CDR3 DNA reads TGCGCCAGCGGTCCGGGACAGGGGGTTCAAAACATTCAGTACTTC.

This chain joins TRBV5-4 and TRBJ2-7, with a tentative D call TRBD2 (6 bases). Looked up from germline, CDR1 is SGHNT and CDR2 is YYREEE (reference sequence). This CDR3 spans 16 amino acids. V was trimmed by 0 bases and J by 6 bases, leaving 19 bases between them. The CDR3 loop reads CASSLAAGRDPLEQYF. The CDR3 nucleotides are TGTGCCAGCAGCTTGGCGGCGGGGCGGGACCCCCTCGAGCAGTACTTC.

CDR3 sequence: CASSQSGQLTDTQYF. Written as DNA, the CDR3 is TGTGCCAGCAGTCAAAGCGGGCAACTCACAGATACGCAGTATTTT. J is TRBJ2-3 and V is TRBV27, with D maybe TRBD2 (6 bases). This CDR3 is built from 15 residues. Germline CDR1 reads MNHEY; CDR2 reads SMNVEV (reference sequence). Trimming pared 5 bases from V and 2 bases from J, leaving 14 bases between.

This rearrangement joins TRBV3-1 (or the pseudogene TRBV3-2) to TRBJ1-6; TRBD1 matches 7 bases. CDR3 length equals 20 residues. In germline, CDR1 is LGHDT, CDR2 YNNKEL (reference sequence). Germline trimming cut 0 bases from V and 0 bases from J; bases unmatched to any gene: 11. CDR3 in DNA: TGTGCCAGCAGCCAAGATCGGAGGACAGGAGGGAGCTCCTATAATTCACCCCTCCACTTT. This encodes CASSQDRRTGGSSYNSPLHF.

The J gene is TRBJ2-7, the V gene TRBV28; the D gene is possibly TRBD1 (6 bases). V lost 5 bases and J 1 base, leaving 15 bases between the germline ends. The CDR3 sequence is 15 residues long. Germline CDR1 reads MDHEN; CDR2 reads SYDVKM. The CDR3 region is CASSRSRDKSYEQYF. The CDR3 DNA reads as TGTGCCAGCAGTCGATCCCGGGACAAGTCCTACGAGCAGTACTTC.

CDR3 sequence (DNA): TGTGCCAGCAGCCCCGGGACAGGGAGTGGAAACACCATATATTTT. This translates into CASSPGTGSGNTIYF. The chain employs TRBV7-2 and TRBJ1-3; TRBD1 matches 9 bases. V lost 5 bases to trimming and J lost 3 bases; unmatched junction nucleotides: 5. Per germline, CDR1 SGHTA and CDR2 FQGNSA. This CDR3 is 15 amino acids long.

This clone was detected only a few times. The genes are TRBV10-3 and TRBJ2-1; D is perhaps TRBD1 (5 bases). Germline-derived CDR1 and CDR2 are ENHRY and SYGVKD. The CDR3 consists of 11 residues. V dropped 2 bases and J dropped 15 bases, with 11 bases sitting between them. CDR3 DNA sequence: TGTGCCATCAGTGAGGGGAAGGGGATGTTCTTC. As protein: CAISEGKGMFF.

This sequence joins TRBV2 and TRBJ2-1; 12 positions agree with TRBD2. From germline, CDR1 is SNHLY and CDR2 FYNNEI. V trimming: 6 bases; J trimming: 7 bases; junction bases outside the gene matches: 4. CDR3 length equals 14 residues. The CDR3 is CASRPTSGSNEQFF. In nucleotides, the CDR3 is TGTGCCAGCAGACCGACTAGCGGGAGTAATGAGCAGTTCTTC.

This clone has more than one count but fewer than ten. This rearrangement joins TRBV6-2 or TRBV6-3 to TRBJ1-1, with D tentatively TRBD1 (6 bases). The CDR3 sequence is 13 residues long. The germline V and J ends were trimmed by 5 bases and 5 bases, with 12 bases remaining between them. Germline V gives CDR1 MNHEY, CDR2 SVGEGT. The CDR3 here is CASSLEGETEAFF. The CDR3 DNA sequence: TGTGCCAGCAGTCTCGAGGGGGAGACTGAAGCTTTCTTT.

This clone was recorded many times. The sample holds other DNA sequences that translate to the same CDR3. V and J are TRBV28 and TRBJ1-2; TRBD1 matches at 9 bases. Germline V gene lookup returns CDR1 MDHEN and CDR2 SYDVKM. J was trimmed by 4 bases and V by 6 bases; bases with no gene match: 0. The CDR3 contains 12 residues. CDR3: CASRTGGYGYTF. The CDR3 DNA reads as TGTGCCAGCAGGACAGGGGGCTATGGCTACACCTTC.

This clone was seen only a few times. Here the CDR3 DNA reads TGTGCCAGCAGTCTCGGACAGGGCTCGAACACCGGGGAGCTGTTTTTT. Amino acid sequence: CASSLGQGSNTGELFF. This sequence joins TRBV6-6 and TRBJ2-2; TRBD1 aligns across 8 bases. With 5 bases clipped from V and 0 bases from J, the junction kept 5 bases outside the gene matches. Germline lookup yields CDR1 MNHNY and CDR2 SVGAGI (reference sequence). This CDR3 spans 16 amino acids.

The rearrangement joins TRBV19 to TRBJ2-7; TRBD2 matches 9 bases. Germline V gene sequence: CDR1 LNHDA, CDR2 SQIVND (reference sequence). The ends lost 5 bases at V and 3 bases at J; junction bases unmatched: 8. This CDR3 region has 15 residues. The DNA of the CDR3 is TGTGCCAGTAGTCCCCGGGGAGCGGGAGGCTACGAGCAGTACTTC. Its translation is CASSPRGAGGYEQYF.

The gene calls are TRBV28 and TRBJ1-2, with 10 bases that match TRBD1. Germline-derived CDR1 and CDR2 are MDHEN and SYDVKM. The length of the CDR3 is 13 residues. J was trimmed by 6 bases and V by 4 bases; bases with no gene match: 2. CDR3 bases: TGTGCCAGCAGTTCCGGGACAGGGGATGGCTACACCTTC. This codes for CASSSGTGDGYTF.